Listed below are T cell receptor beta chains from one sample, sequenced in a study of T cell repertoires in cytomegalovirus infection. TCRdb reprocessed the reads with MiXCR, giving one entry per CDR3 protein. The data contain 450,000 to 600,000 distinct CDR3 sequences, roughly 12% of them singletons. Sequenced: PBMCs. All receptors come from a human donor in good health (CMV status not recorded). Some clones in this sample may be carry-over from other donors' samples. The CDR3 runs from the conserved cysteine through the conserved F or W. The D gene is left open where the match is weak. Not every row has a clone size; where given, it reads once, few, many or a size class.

cdr3_nt: TGCAGTGCTCCTTGGGATACGCAGTATTTT; cdr3_aa: CSAPWDTQYF; v_call: TRBV20-1; d_call: NA; clone_size: NA; j_call: TRBJ2-3
cdr3_nt: TGCGCCAGCAGCTTGTGGAGAACGGGAGTAAATGAGCAGTTCTTC; cdr3_aa: CASSLWRTGVNEQFF; v_call: TRBV5-1; d_call: NA; clone_size: few; j_call: TRBJ2-1
cdr3_nt: TGTGCCAGCAGCTTAACCTGGGGGGGGACCAATCAGCCCCAGCATTTT; cdr3_aa: CASSLTWGGTNQPQHF; v_call: TRBV7-9; d_call: NA; clone_size: few; j_call: TRBJ1-5
cdr3_nt: TGTGCCAGCAGCGCAGCAGCGGGATACTACGAGCAGTACTTC; cdr3_aa: CASSAAAGYYEQYF; v_call: TRBV7-2; d_call: TRBD2; clone_size: many; j_call: TRBJ2-7
cdr3_nt: TGTGCCAGCAGCCAAGCCCCTGGACTAGCGGGGGGGCCCTACGAGCAGTACTTC; cdr3_aa: CASSQAPGLAGGPYEQYF; v_call: TRBV14; d_call: TRBD2; clone_size: NA; j_call: TRBJ2-7
cdr3_nt: TGTGCCAGCAGCTTAGTGGCTAGCGGGTACAATGAGCAGTTCTTC; cdr3_aa: CASSLVASGYNEQFF; v_call: TRBV7-2; d_call: TRBD2; clone_size: many; j_call: TRBJ2-1
cdr3_nt: TGTGCCAGCAGTTTAAGTTCTAGCGGGTCCTTGGCGAGGAATGAGCAGTTCTTC; cdr3_aa: CASSLSSSGSLARNEQFF; v_call: TRBV12-3/TRBV12-4; d_call: TRBD2; clone_size: many; j_call: TRBJ2-1
cdr3_nt: TGTGCCAGCAGCTTAGACCCCTCGACTGAAGCTTTCTTT; cdr3_aa: CASSLDPSTEAFF; v_call: TRBV7-8; d_call: NA; clone_size: many; j_call: TRBJ1-1
cdr3_nt: TGTGCCACCGGAGAGGGGGCCTACGAGCAGTACTTC; cdr3_aa: CATGEGAYEQYF; v_call: TRBV10-3; d_call: NA; clone_size: many; j_call: TRBJ2-7
cdr3_nt: TGCGCCAGCAGCGTCTCAGGGATAGGCGGCTACACCTTC; cdr3_aa: CASSVSGIGGYTF; v_call: TRBV5-1; d_call: NA; clone_size: NA; j_call: TRBJ1-2
cdr3_nt: TGTGCCAGTAGTATGGGGACAGGGGTGAGCAATCAGCCCCAGCATTTT; cdr3_aa: CASSMGTGVSNQPQHF; v_call: TRBV19; d_call: TRBD1; clone_size: many; j_call: TRBJ1-5
cdr3_nt: TGTGCCAGCAGCATCGGGGGAGCCCTCACCGGGGAGCTGTTTTTT; cdr3_aa: CASSIGGALTGELFF; v_call: TRBV5-4; d_call: NA; clone_size: many; j_call: TRBJ2-2
cdr3_nt: TGTGCCTGGAGTGTGTCCGGGTACAATGAGCAGTTCTTC; cdr3_aa: CAWSVSGYNEQFF; v_call: TRBV30; d_call: NA; clone_size: few; j_call: TRBJ2-1
cdr3_nt: TGTGCCAGCAGCTTAAACGCCCAGGCGAACCAAGAGACCCAGTACTTC; cdr3_aa: CASSLNAQANQETQYF; v_call: TRBV7-2; d_call: NA; clone_size: many; j_call: TRBJ2-5
cdr3_nt: TGCGCCAGCAGTGATCCCAGCGGGGGTTCGGGCACCGGGGAGCTGTTTTTT; cdr3_aa: CASSDPSGGSGTGELFF; v_call: TRBV5-1; d_call: TRBD2; clone_size: few; j_call: TRBJ2-2
cdr3_nt: TGCAGTGCTTACGTATCAGCGGGAGGGGTCTACGAGCAGTACTTC; cdr3_aa: CSAYVSAGGVYEQYF; v_call: TRBV20-1; d_call: TRBD2; clone_size: few; j_call: TRBJ2-7
cdr3_nt: TGTGCCAGCAGCTTGAGCTCTAGCGGGCAAGAGACCCAGTACTTC; cdr3_aa: CASSLSSSGQETQYF; v_call: TRBV5-6; d_call: TRBD2; clone_size: few; j_call: TRBJ2-5
cdr3_nt: TGTGCCAGCAGCGTAACAGGGAGTTCCTACGAGCAGTACTTC; cdr3_aa: CASSVTGSSYEQYF; v_call: TRBV7-9; d_call: NA; clone_size: few; j_call: TRBJ2-7
cdr3_nt: TGCAGCGTTGGGGACGGAGACACTGCTCTCTATGGCTACACCTTC; cdr3_aa: CSVGDGDTALYGYTF; v_call: TRBV29-1; d_call: NA; clone_size: many; j_call: TRBJ1-2
cdr3_nt: TGTGCCAGCAGCCAAGGAAGAGGCTATGGCTACACCTTC; cdr3_aa: CASSQGRGYGYTF; v_call: TRBV14; d_call: NA; clone_size: NA; j_call: TRBJ1-2
cdr3_nt: TGTGCCAGCAGTTCCCTTTTACAGGGCCGAAACACTGAAGCTTTCTTT; cdr3_aa: CASSSLLQGRNTEAFF; v_call: TRBV12-3/TRBV12-4; d_call: NA; clone_size: NA; j_call: TRBJ1-1
cdr3_nt: TGCAGTGCTAGAGCTCGACGGGGACTAGCGGGGTTAGGTGAGCAGTTCTTC; cdr3_aa: CSARARRGLAGLGEQFF; v_call: TRBV20-1; d_call: TRBD2; clone_size: many; j_call: TRBJ2-1
cdr3_nt: TGTGCCGTAGGTCGACGCCAGGGGAACACCGGGGAGCTGTTTTTT; cdr3_aa: CAVGRRQGNTGELFF; v_call: TRBV6-6; d_call: NA; clone_size: many; j_call: TRBJ2-2
cdr3_nt: TGTGCCAGTAGTGCCTCTAGCGCTTTGAACTCCTACGAGCAGTACTTC; cdr3_aa: CASSASSALNSYEQYF; v_call: TRBV19; d_call: NA; clone_size: many; j_call: TRBJ2-7
cdr3_nt: TGTGCCAGCAGCTCTCTAGCGTCGGCTCAAGAGACCCAGTACTTC; cdr3_aa: CASSSLASAQETQYF; v_call: TRBV5-8; d_call: NA; clone_size: NA; j_call: TRBJ2-5
cdr3_nt: TGTGCCAGCAGCCGTACAGGGGGCGGCGAAAAACTGTTTTTT; cdr3_aa: CASSRTGGGEKLFF; v_call: TRBV7-9; d_call: TRBD1; clone_size: many; j_call: TRBJ1-4
cdr3_nt: TGTGCCAGCGGCCAGGGGATCGGTTCGTTTGGCACAGATACGCAGTATTTT; cdr3_aa: CASGQGIGSFGTDTQYF; v_call: TRBV27; d_call: NA; clone_size: few; j_call: TRBJ2-3
cdr3_nt: TGCAGTGCTAGAACGGCGGGATCCTACAATGAGCAGTTCTTC; cdr3_aa: CSARTAGSYNEQFF; v_call: TRBV20-1; d_call: NA; clone_size: NA; j_call: TRBJ2-1
cdr3_nt: TGTGCCAGCAGCTTGTCGGACAGACAGACCGGGGAGCTGTTTTTT; cdr3_aa: CASSLSDRQTGELFF; v_call: TRBV5-6; d_call: NA; clone_size: many; j_call: TRBJ2-2
cdr3_nt: TGTGCCAGCAGGTCCGGGACAGGGGTTGGCGAGCAGTACTTC; cdr3_aa: CASRSGTGVGEQYF; v_call: TRBV2; d_call: TRBD1; clone_size: many; j_call: TRBJ2-7
cdr3_nt: TGTGCCAGCAGCTTAGATCCGGGCCCCAGATCGTCAGATACGCAGTATTTT; cdr3_aa: CASSLDPGPRSSDTQYF; v_call: TRBV11-2; d_call: NA; clone_size: many; j_call: TRBJ2-3
cdr3_nt: TGTGCCACACGGACAGTGGATGTGGGCACCGGGGAGCTGTTTTTT; cdr3_aa: CATRTVDVGTGELFF; v_call: TRBV10-3; d_call: NA; clone_size: many; j_call: TRBJ2-2
cdr3_nt: TGTGCCAGCTCACCTAGGCCCAGGGGAGACACCGGGGAGCTGTTTTTT; cdr3_aa: CASSPRPRGDTGELFF; v_call: TRBV18; d_call: NA; clone_size: many; j_call: TRBJ2-2